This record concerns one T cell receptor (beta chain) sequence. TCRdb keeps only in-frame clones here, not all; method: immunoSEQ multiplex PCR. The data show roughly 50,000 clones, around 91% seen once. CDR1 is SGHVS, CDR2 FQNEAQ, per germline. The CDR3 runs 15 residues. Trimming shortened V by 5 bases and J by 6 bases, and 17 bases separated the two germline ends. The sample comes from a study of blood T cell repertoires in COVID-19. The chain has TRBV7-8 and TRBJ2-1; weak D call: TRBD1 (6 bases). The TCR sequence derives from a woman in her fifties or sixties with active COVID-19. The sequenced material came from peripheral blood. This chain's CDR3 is CASSPRDIRSNEQFF. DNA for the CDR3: TGTGCCAGCAGCCCCCGGGACATAAGGAGCAATGAGCAGTTCTTC.